The next 5 T cell receptor beta chains were all read from a single sample in a study of blood T cell repertoires in COVID-19. Generated by immunoSEQ multiplex PCR, the TCRdb table keeps only in-frame clones and is missing some. The table records 39,000 or so clones, around 82% of them present only once. The sequencing sample was made of peripheral blood. All receptors derive from a man aged 40-55 years with active or convalescent COVID-19.

This clone was counted once. The junction differs from germline at one of its ends, possibly a read error. The chain carries TRBV7-9 and TRBJ1-3, with D hard to call. Germline V lookup: CDR1 SEHNR, CDR2 FQNEAQ (reference sequence). There are 11 residues in the CDR3. CDR3 region: CASSHAPEQNF. In DNA form, the CDR3 reads TGTGCCAGCAGCCATGCCCCGGAGCAAAATTTT.

The chain links TRBV29-1 to TRBJ2-3; TRBD2 matches 8 bases. J was trimmed by 5 bases and V by 7 bases; bases with no gene match: 11. Germline V lookup: CDR1 SQVTM, CDR2 ANQGSEA. The CDR3 runs 14 residues. The CDR3 DNA is TGCAGCGCCCGTGCCGGGGGGGATGTAGATACGCAGTATTTT. It yields the protein CSARAGGDVDTQYF.

The rearrangement links TRBV7-3 to TRBJ2-2; tentatively, D is TRBD2 (5 bases). The V end lost 2 bases, the J end lost 7 bases, and 11 bases lay between the germline ends. Germline lookup yields CDR1 SGHTA and CDR2 FQGTGA. CDR3 length equals 14 residues. In nucleotides, the CDR3 is TGTGCCAGCAGCTTAGAATCGGGGAGCGGGGAGCTGTTTTTT. Residues: CASSLESGSGELFF.

This clone has just one count. The V gene is TRBV18, the J gene TRBJ2-4; D is unclear. This CDR3 spans 15 amino acids. The V end was cut by 3 bases, the J end by 0 bases, with 9 bases between. Germline V gene data show CDR1 as KGHSH and CDR2 as LQKENI. The CDR3 DNA sequence: TGTGCCAGCTCACCGTTGAGACTAGCCAAAAACATTCAGTACTTC. Amino acids: CASSPLRLAKNIQYF.

The V gene is TRBV4-2, the J gene TRBJ1-6, with 9 nucleotides matching TRBD1. Germline assignment: CDR1 LGHNA and CDR2 YNFKEQ. CDR3 length equals 17 residues. V gave up 4 bases and J gave up 10 bases; unmatched junction bases: 14. DNA for the CDR3: TGTGCCAGCAGCCCGCCCCGGGACAGGGTGAGTTGGTCACCCCTCCACTTT. This gives the protein CASSPPRDRVSWSPLHF.